The TCR beta chain under discussion was sequenced for a study of T-cell memory formation after mild COVID-19. This clonotype was seen more than once but under ten times. Each CDR3 protein is one row after TCRdb ran MiXCR on the 5' RACE reads. The sample shows around 420,000 distinct CDR3 sequences, 20% to 25% of them seen only once. The germline V gene encodes CDR1 KGHDR and CDR2 SFDVKD. CDR3 length equals 15 residues. V was clipped by 5 bases and J by 7 bases, with 17 bases between them. This receptor was obtained from an adult woman who had mild COVID-19 (a few samples of this study predate the infection). Cell type and time point are not known. Source material: PBMCs or a T cell subset sorted from them (not recorded which). This chain links TRBV24-1 with TRBJ2-1, with TRBD2 as a possible D gene (6 bases). CDR3 sequence: CATSAVGSILNEQFF. In DNA form, the CDR3 reads TGTGCCACCAGTGCCGTCGGGAGTATTCTGAATGAGCAGTTCTTC.